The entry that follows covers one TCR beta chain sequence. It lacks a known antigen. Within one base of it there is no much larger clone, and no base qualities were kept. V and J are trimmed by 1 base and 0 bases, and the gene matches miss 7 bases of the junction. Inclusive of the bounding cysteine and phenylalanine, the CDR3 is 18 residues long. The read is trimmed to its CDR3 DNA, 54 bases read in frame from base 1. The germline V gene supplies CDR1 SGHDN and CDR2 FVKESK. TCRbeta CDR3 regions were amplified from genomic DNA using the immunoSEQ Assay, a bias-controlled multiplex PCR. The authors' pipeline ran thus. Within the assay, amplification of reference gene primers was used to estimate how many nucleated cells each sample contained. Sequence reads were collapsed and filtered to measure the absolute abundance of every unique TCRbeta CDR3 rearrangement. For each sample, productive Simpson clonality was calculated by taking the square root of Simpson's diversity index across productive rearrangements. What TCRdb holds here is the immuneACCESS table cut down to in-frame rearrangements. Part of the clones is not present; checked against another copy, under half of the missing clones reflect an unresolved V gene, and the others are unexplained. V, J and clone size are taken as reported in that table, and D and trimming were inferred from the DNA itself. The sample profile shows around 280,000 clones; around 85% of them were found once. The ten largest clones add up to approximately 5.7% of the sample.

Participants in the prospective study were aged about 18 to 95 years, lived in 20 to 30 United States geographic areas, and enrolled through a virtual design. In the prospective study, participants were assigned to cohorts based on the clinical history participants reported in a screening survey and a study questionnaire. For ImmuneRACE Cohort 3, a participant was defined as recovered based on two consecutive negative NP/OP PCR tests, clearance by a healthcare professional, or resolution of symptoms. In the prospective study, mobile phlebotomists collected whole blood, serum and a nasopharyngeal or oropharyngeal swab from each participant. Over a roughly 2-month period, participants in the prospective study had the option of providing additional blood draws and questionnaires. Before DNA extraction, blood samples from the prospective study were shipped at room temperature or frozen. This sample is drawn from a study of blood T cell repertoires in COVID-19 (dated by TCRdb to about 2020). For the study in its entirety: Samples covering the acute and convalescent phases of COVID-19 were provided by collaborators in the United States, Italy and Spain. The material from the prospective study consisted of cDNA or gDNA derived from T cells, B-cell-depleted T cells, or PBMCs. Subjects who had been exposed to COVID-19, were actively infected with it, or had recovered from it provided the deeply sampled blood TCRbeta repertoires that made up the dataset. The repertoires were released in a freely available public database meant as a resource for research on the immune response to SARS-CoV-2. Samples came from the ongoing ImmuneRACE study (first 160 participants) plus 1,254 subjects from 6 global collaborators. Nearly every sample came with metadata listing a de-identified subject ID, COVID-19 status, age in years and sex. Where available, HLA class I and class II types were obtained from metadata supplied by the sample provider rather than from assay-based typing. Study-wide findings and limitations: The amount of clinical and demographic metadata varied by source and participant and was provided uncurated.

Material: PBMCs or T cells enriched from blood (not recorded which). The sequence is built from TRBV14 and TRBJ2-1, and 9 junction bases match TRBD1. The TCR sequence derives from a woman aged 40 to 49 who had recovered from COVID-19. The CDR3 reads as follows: CASSQVGQGFSSYNEQFF. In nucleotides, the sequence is TGTGCCAGCAGCCAAGTGGGACAGGGCTTTAGCTCCTACAATGAGCAGTTCTTC. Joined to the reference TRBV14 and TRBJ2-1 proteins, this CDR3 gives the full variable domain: EAGVTQFPSHSVIEKGQTVTLRCDPISGHDNLYWYRRVMGKEIKFLLHFVKESKQDESGMPNNRFLAERTGGTYSTLKVQPAELEDSGVYFCASSQVGQGFSSYNEQFFGPGTRLTVL.